This T cell receptor (beta chain) was recovered during a study of human T cells and chemical hapten exposure. This clonotype has just a few counts. Germline CDR1 and CDR2: SGDLS and YYNGEE. The CDR3 is 16 amino acids. The germline V and J ends were trimmed by 4 bases and 6 bases, with 21 bases remaining between them. MiXCR, applied by TCRdb to the RACE reads, yields one record per CDR3 protein. There are 35,000 to 45,000 distinct CDR3 sequences in the sample; 9.5% to 10% occur only once, and 11% to 15% lies in the top ten. Noted time point: patch test 2, 6 weeks after DPC sensitization. Regarding treatment: therapeutic diphenylcyclopropenone sensitization with weekly scalp DPC. Total RNA was isolated from unfractionated whole blood.

V and J are TRBV9 and TRBJ2-3; tentative D call: TRBD2 (5 bases). The specimen was whole blood, collected in connection with sensitization to the hapten diphenylcyclopropenone (DPC). The clonotype originates from a woman in her 30s with alopecia areata. Some clones in this sample may be carry-over from other donors' samples. The chain's CDR3 is CASSIDLRALGDTQYF. The CDR3 DNA reads as TGTGCCAGCAGCATCGACTTGCGGGCCCTAGGGGATACGCAGTATTTT.